This T cell receptor beta chain was identified in a study of early T cells in non-severe SARS-CoV-2 infection. Overall study context: The study sequenced bulk RNA from unsorted whole blood, with chains unpaired. Whole-study findings and limits: VDJdb matching favored anti-spike CD8 responses, missing private and CD4 specificities.

With respect to this clonotype: Its antigen is currently unknown.

Unique molecular identifier tags were affixed to discrete cDNA molecules. From the 5' RACE reads, TCRdb called clonotypes with MiXCR, one entry per CDR3 protein. The profile shows about 92,000 distinct CDR3 sequences, about 15% of them singletons. Germline V lookup: CDR1 MDHEN, CDR2 SYDVKM. The CDR3 spans 18 residues. Trimming took 2 bases from V and 7 from J; bases not matched to a gene: 14. The TCR was taken from an adult who was a healthcare worker with PCR-confirmed SARS-CoV-2 infection or an uninfected control (not recorded which). Sequenced: whole blood. V and J are TRBV28 and TRBJ2-3, with TRBD1 matching over 11 bases. The DNA of the CDR3 is TGTGCCAGCAGTTTAACAGGGCCGGGACAGGGGGAGGTGTATACGCAGTATTTT. Amino acids: CASSLTGPGQGEVYTQYF.